These T cell receptor beta chains were read from a single sample in a study of OX40 agonist ivuxolimab in advanced cancers. Using immunoSEQ multiplex PCR, the repertoire was profiled, and TCRdb retains in-frame clones only, with some absent. Seen here are some 98,000 clones, roughly 91% observed once, and the top ten hold about 0.3%. The material was CD4+ or CD8+ T cells sorted from blood, obtained in a trial of the OX40 agonist ivuxolimab. These receptors were collected from an adult with an advanced solid tumor such as melanoma, head and neck, liver or kidney cancer. Both conserved end residues are part of each CDR3. Fields, in order: V gene, D gene, J gene, clone size, CDR3 protein, CDR3 DNA. The D gene is left open where the match is weak. For some rows the clone size is stated as once, few or many, or as a class when expanded; others skip it.

TRBV5-1	TRBD1	TRBJ1-4	few	CASSLGTVNEKLFF	TGCGCCAGCAGCTTAGGGACAGTCAATGAAAAACTGTTTTTT
TRBV7-2	TRBD2	TRBJ2-3	.	CASSLSQLAGVDTQYF	TGTGCCAGCAGCCTTAGTCAGCTAGCGGGGGTAGATACGCAGTATTTT
TRBV6-5	.	TRBJ1-2	.	CASSEGPSYYGYTF	TGTGCCAGCAGTGAAGGGCCCAGCTACTATGGCTACACCTTC
TRBV10-3	TRBD1	TRBJ1-1	.	CAISPFGQENTEAFF	TGTGCCATCAGTCCCTTCGGACAGGAGAACACTGAAGCTTTCTTT
TRBV6-5	.	TRBJ2-7	.	CASSYSGYSYEQYF	TGTGCCAGCAGTTACTCAGGCTACTCCTACGAGCAGTACTTC
TRBV10-1	TRBD2	TRBJ2-1	.	CASSESRGGDNEQFF	TGCGCCAGCAGTGAGTCTCGCGGGGGGGACAATGAGCAGTTCTTC
TRBV6-6	TRBD1	TRBJ1-2	.	CASSPGQGNYGYTF	TGTGCCAGCAGCCCCGGACAGGGTAACTATGGCTACACCTTC
TRBV7-3	.	TRBJ2-1	.	CASSSLSYNEQFF	TGTGCCAGCAGCTCCCTCAGCTACAATGAGCAGTTCTTC
TRBV6-5	TRBD2	TRBJ2-1	few	CASSSGGPFNEQFF	TGTGCCAGCAGTAGCGGGGGGCCCTTTAATGAGCAGTTCTTC
TRBV25-1	.	TRBJ1-6	.	CASRPGRGGFSYNSPLHF	TGTGCCAGCCGGCCGGGCAGGGGAGGTTTCTCCTATAATTCACCCCTCCACTTT
TRBV7-2	.	TRBJ2-3	.	CASSRGDSATDTQYF	TGTGCCAGCAGCCGGGGGGACAGCGCCACAGATACGCAGTATTTT
TRBV9	.	TRBJ1-1	once	CASSSRAADAEAFF	TGTGCCAGCAGCTCCAGAGCCGCGGACGCTGAAGCTTTCTTT
TRBV27	TRBD1	TRBJ2-3	.	CASSPGKGAADTQYF	TGTGCCAGCAGTCCGGGGAAGGGGGCGGCAGATACGCAGTATTTT
TRBV5-8	.	TRBJ1-3	.	CASYLGSRSGNTIYF	TGTGCCAGCTATCTTGGGTCGCGCTCTGGAAACACCATATATTTT
TRBV2	TRBD2	TRBJ2-3	.	CASKERGADDTQYF	TGTGCCAGCAAGGAGCGGGGGGCTGATGATACGCAGTATTTT
TRBV7-2	.	TRBJ2-7	.	CASSSPGSYEQYF	TGTGCCAGCAGCTCCCCCGGCTCCTACGAGCAGTACTTC
TRBV6-4	.	TRBJ1-2	.	CASSPNRGIGNYGYTF	TGTGCCAGCAGTCCTAACCGGGGCATCGGTAACTATGGCTACACCTTC
TRBV6-6	.	TRBJ2-1	.	CATQYRGIEAEQFF	TGTGCCACCCAGTATCGGGGCATAGAGGCTGAGCAGTTCTTC
TRBV5-5	TRBD2	TRBJ2-1	.	CASSLEGGGGSQFF	TGTGCCAGCAGCTTGGAAGGCGGGGGGGGCTCCCAGTTCTTC
TRBV19	.	TRBJ1-4	.	CASSIGQNNEKLFF	TGTGCCAGTAGTATCGGGCAGAATAATGAAAAACTGTTTTTT
TRBV10-2	TRBD2	TRBJ2-1	.	CASRASGGPSSYNEQFF	TGCGCCAGCAGGGCTAGCGGGGGCCCGAGCTCCTACAATGAGCAGTTCTTC
TRBV30	TRBD1	TRBJ2-1	.	CAWNPGTGGKFF	TGTGCCTGGAATCCCGGGACAGGGGGTAAGTTCTTC
TRBV10-3	TRBD1	TRBJ2-1	.	CAIRGQGPGGHEQFF	TGTGCCATCAGGGGACAGGGGCCCGGGGGCCATGAGCAGTTCTTC
TRBV9	.	TRBJ1-6	.	CASSVGPVSAISPLHF	TGTGCCAGCAGCGTAGGACCGGTCAGTGCTATTTCACCCCTCCACTTT
TRBV5-1	TRBD1	TRBJ1-6	.	CASSLGDSSYNSPLHF	TGCGCCAGCAGCTTGGGGGACAGCTCCTATAATTCACCCCTCCACTTT
TRBV7-9	.	TRBJ2-1	once	CASSFGREYNEQFF	TGTGCCAGCAGCTTCGGGCGAGAGTACAATGAGCAGTTCTTC
TRBV7-9	TRBD1	TRBJ2-2	.	CASSLGDRGYTGELFF	TGTGCCAGCAGCTTAGGGGACAGGGGATACACCGGGGAGCTGTTTTTT
TRBV4-2	.	TRBJ1-3	.	CASSQRQNSGNTIYF	TGTGCCAGCAGCCAAAGGCAGAACTCTGGAAACACCATATATTTT
TRBV5-5	.	TRBJ2-3	.	CASSLASPRTLDTQYF	TGTGCCAGCAGCCTCGCATCCCCACGAACCTTGGATACGCAGTATTTT
TRBV7-2	TRBD2	TRBJ2-1	.	CASSSYSGLAGGGEQFF	TGTGCCAGCAGCTCATACTCCGGACTAGCGGGGGGTGGTGAGCAGTTCTTC
TRBV29-1	.	TRBJ2-7	.	CSVSTLPGYEQYF	TGCAGCGTGTCGACATTACCGGGTTACGAGCAGTACTTC
TRBV6-6	TRBD2	TRBJ2-7	.	CASSYNGGWEQYF	TGTGCCAGCAGTTACAACGGGGGGTGGGAGCAGTACTTC
TRBV2	.	TRBJ2-7	.	CASSPGPGLEAYEQYF	TGTGCCAGCAGCCCTGGTCCGGGACTGGAAGCCTACGAGCAGTACTTC
TRBV6-5	TRBD2	TRBJ2-7	.	CASGRTSGGGEQYF	TGTGCCAGCGGACGGACTAGCGGGGGCGGCGAGCAGTACTTC
TRBV5-4	TRBD1	TRBJ1-6	.	CASSLIGQVNSPLHF	TGTGCCAGCAGCTTGATCGGACAGGTCAATTCACCCCTCCACTTT
TRBV11-2	.	TRBJ1-4	.	CASSLSVGRVFSTNEKLFF	TGTGCCAGCAGCTTATCAGTAGGGCGGGTATTTTCAACTAATGAAAAACTGTTTTTT
TRBV9	TRBD1	TRBJ1-4	.	CASSPSGGPNEKLFF	TGTGCCAGCAGCCCCTCAGGGGGACCTAATGAAAAACTGTTTTTT
TRBV7-2	TRBD2	TRBJ2-1	.	CASSLLAGDNNEQFF	TGTGCCAGCAGCTTACTAGCGGGAGACAACAATGAGCAGTTCTTC
TRBV13	TRBD1	TRBJ1-3	.	CASSSLGDRGSGNTIYF	TGTGCCAGCAGCTCTCTTGGGGACAGGGGAAGTGGAAACACCATATATTTT
TRBV5-1	.	TRBJ1-2	few	CASSLDTANYGYTF	TGCGCCAGCAGCTTGGATACAGCAAACTATGGCTACACCTTC
TRBV5-1	.	TRBJ2-1	.	CASSLNNEQFF	TGCGCCAGCAGCCTTAACAATGAGCAGTTCTTC
TRBV18	TRBD1	TRBJ1-1	.	CASSRDRGAEAFF	TGTGCCAGCTCACGGGACAGGGGAGCTGAAGCTTTCTTT
TRBV15	.	TRBJ2-5	.	CATSRTTSKRETQYF	TGTGCCACCAGCAGAACTACTTCAAAGAGAGAGACCCAGTACTTC
TRBV16	TRBD1	TRBJ1-2	few	CASSPRGGRGSGYTF	TGTGCCAGCAGCCCCCGCGGGGGCAGGGGGTCGGGCTACACCTTC
TRBV7-2	.	TRBJ2-2	.	CASSYTGELFF	TGTGCCAGCAGCTACACCGGGGAGCTGTTTTTT
TRBV9	TRBD2	TRBJ2-1	.	CASSVGTSGGQFF	TGTGCCAGCAGCGTAGGCACTAGCGGGGGGCAGTTCTTC
TRBV5-5	.	TRBJ1-3	.	CASSLAPGRASGNTIYF	TGTGCCAGCAGCTTGGCCCCCGGCAGGGCCTCTGGAAACACCATATATTTT
TRBV7-8	TRBD1	TRBJ1-4	.	CASSPGTGSVEKLFF	TGTGCCAGCAGCCCCGGGACAGGGAGTGTTGAAAAACTGTTTTTT
TRBV25-1	TRBD2	TRBJ2-5	.	CASSDVAGGGETQYF	TGTGCCAGCAGTGACGTTGCGGGGGGGGGAGAGACCCAGTACTTC
TRBV6-1	TRBD2	TRBJ2-3	.	CASSPSGGADTQYF	TGTGCCAGCAGTCCTAGCGGGGGAGCAGATACGCAGTATTTT
TRBV27	.	TRBJ1-5	.	CASSFPPGGGYSNQPQHF	TGTGCCAGCAGTTTCCCCCCTGGGGGGGGATATAGCAATCAGCCCCAGCATTTT
TRBV4-2	.	TRBJ1-6	few	CASSLGPTGANSPLHF	TGTGCCAGCAGCCTGGGCCCTACAGGAGCGAATTCACCCCTCCACTTT
TRBV2	TRBD1	TRBJ1-6	.	CASRTGTGGLNSPLHF	TGTGCCAGTCGAACAGGGACAGGAGGACTCAATTCACCCCTCCACTTT
TRBV25-1	TRBD1	TRBJ1-4	.	CATGVDRGSEKLFF	TGTGCCACCGGGGTGGACAGGGGTTCTGAAAAACTGTTTTTT
TRBV10-3	.	TRBJ1-1	.	CAITRDGLNTEAFF	TGTGCCATCACCCGGGACGGACTGAACACTGAAGCTTTCTTT
TRBV15	TRBD1	TRBJ2-7	.	CATSRGGQGYEQYF	TGTGCCACCAGCAGAGGGGGACAGGGCTACGAGCAGTACTTC
TRBV2	.	TRBJ1-2	.	CASSEGTDYGYTF	TGTGCCAGCAGTGAAGGGACCGACTATGGCTACACCTTC
TRBV10-2	TRBD1	TRBJ1-1	.	CASSVDRDTEAFF	TGCGCCAGCAGTGTCGACAGGGACACTGAAGCTTTCTTT
TRBV13	TRBD2	TRBJ2-7	.	CASSSISGGSYEQYF	TGTGCCAGCAGCTCCATCAGCGGGGGCTCCTACGAGCAGTACTTC